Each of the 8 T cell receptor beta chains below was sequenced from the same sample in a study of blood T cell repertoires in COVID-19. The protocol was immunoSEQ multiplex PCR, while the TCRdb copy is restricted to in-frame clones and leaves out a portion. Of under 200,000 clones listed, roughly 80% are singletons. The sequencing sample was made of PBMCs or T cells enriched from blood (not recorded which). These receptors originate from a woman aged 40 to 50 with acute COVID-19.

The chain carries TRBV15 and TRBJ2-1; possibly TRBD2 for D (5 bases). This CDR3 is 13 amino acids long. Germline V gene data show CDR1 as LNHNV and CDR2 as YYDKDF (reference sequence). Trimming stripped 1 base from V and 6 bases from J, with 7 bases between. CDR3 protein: CATSRAGFNEQFF. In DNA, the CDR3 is TGTGCCACCAGCAGAGCGGGGTTCAATGAGCAGTTCTTC.

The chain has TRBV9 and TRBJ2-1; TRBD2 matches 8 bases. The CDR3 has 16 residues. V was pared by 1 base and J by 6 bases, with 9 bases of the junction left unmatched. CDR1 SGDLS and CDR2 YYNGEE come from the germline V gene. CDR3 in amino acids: CASSVRYKGTSNEQFF. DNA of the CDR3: TGTGCCAGCAGCGTAAGGTATAAGGGGACTAGCAATGAGCAGTTCTTC.

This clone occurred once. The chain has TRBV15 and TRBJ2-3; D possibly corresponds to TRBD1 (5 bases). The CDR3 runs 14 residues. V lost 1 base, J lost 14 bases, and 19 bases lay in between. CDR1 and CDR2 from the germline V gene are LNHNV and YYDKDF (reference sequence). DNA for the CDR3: TGTGCCACCAGCAGAGCCCCTGATCCCGCAGGGCTGTATTTT. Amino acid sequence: CATSRAPDPAGLYF.

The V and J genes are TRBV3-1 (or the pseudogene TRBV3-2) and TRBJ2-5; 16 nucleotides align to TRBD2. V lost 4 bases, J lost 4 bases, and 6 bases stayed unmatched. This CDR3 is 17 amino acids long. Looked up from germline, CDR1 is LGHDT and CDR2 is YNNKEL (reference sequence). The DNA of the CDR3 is TGTGCCAGCAGCCCAGGAGGGACTAGCGGGAGGGGAGAGACCCAGTACTTC. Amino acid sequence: CASSPGGTSGRGETQYF.

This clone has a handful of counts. For the CDR3, the DNA is TGTGCCAGTGGACAGGGGAGAAATTATGGCTACACCTTC. It translates to CASGQGRNYGYTF. The chain is built from TRBV19 and TRBJ1-2; 9 bases match TRBD1. Per germline, CDR1 LNHDA and CDR2 SQIVND (reference sequence). V was clipped by 8 bases and J by 5 bases; unmatched bases: 6. CDR3 size: 13 residues.

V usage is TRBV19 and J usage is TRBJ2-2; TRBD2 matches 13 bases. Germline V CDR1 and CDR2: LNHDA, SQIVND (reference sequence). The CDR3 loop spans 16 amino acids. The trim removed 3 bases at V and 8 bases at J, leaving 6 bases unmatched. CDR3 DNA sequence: TGTGCCAGTAGTATCCCCAGGACTAGCGGGAGAGGGGAGCTGTTTTTT. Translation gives CASSIPRTSGRGELFF.

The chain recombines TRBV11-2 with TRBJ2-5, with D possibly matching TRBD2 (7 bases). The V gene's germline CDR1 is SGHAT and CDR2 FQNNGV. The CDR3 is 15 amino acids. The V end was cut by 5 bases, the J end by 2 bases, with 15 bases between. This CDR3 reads CASSLRGGQQETQYF. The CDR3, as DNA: TGTGCCAGCAGCCTAAGGGGGGGGCAACAAGAGACCCAGTACTTC.

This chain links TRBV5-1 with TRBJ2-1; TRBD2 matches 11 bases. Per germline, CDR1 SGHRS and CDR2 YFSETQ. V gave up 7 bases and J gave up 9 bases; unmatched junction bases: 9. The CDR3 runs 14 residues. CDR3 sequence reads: CASRTSGSRGEQFF. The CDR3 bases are TGCGCCAGCCGAACTAGCGGGAGTAGGGGTGAGCAGTTCTTC.